This T cell receptor (beta chain) was documented in a study of shared clonotypes between healthy human individuals. Study context: Per donor, three plates held CD4 naive cells, three held CD4 memory, two held CD8 naive and one held CD8 memory. Overall study results and limits: The diversity represented, both genetic and in exposure history, was limited by few donors. Naive subsets generally had larger estimated richness than memory subsets.

TCRdb's table, derived via immunoSEQ multiplex PCR, lists solely in-frame clones and lacks some. The table shows hundreds of thousands of clones, with about nine tenths occurring only once. The CDR3 is made up of 14 amino acids. V trimming: 3 bases; J trimming: 3 bases; junction bases outside the gene matches: 4. CDR1 and CDR2 (germline): MGHRA, YSYEKL. About this clone: Its specificity is unknown.

This receptor was identified in a man younger than 35 in good health. The genes are TRBV4-1 and TRBJ2-7; 8 nucleotides line up with TRBD1. Sequences were obtained from memory CD8+ T cells sorted from blood. This sample's subset: CD45RO+ cells pooled with CCR7-negative TemRA cells. CDR3 DNA: TGCGCCAGCAGCCAGACAGGACAGGGCTACGAGCAGTACTTC. Amino acid sequence: CASSQTGQGYEQYF.